These T cell receptor beta chains were read from a single sample in a study of CD8 T cells in ankylosing spondylitis. TCRdb redid the calling of the 5' RACE reads with MiXCR, one entry per CDR3 protein. The sample lists approximately 400,000 distinct CDR3 sequences; more than 25% were seen once. Sequencing used blood, either unsorted or a sorted T cell fraction (not recorded which). These receptors all come from a male donor with ankylosing spondylitis. CDR3s include the opening cysteine and the closing phenylalanine or tryptophan. A D gene is named only where the DNA matches it firmly. The size entry is marked missing in some rows and otherwise reads once, few, many or a size class.

D	J	V	size	DNA	CDR3
TRBD2	TRBJ2-1	TRBV12-3/TRBV12-4	.	TGTGCCAGCAGTTTAGCGTGGGAGGGAGGGCGAGATGAGCAGTTCTTC	CASSLAWEGGRDEQFF
.	TRBJ2-5	TRBV3-1	.	TGTGCCAGCAGCCGCATTAGCGGACAAGAGACCCAGTACTTC	CASSRISGQETQYF
TRBD1	TRBJ1-6	TRBV9	once	TGTGCCAGCAGCGTAGACCACAGGGGACTAAATTCACCCCTCCACTTT	CASSVDHRGLNSPLHF
TRBD1	TRBJ1-5	TRBV20-1	few	TGCAGTGCTTCAGGGTATCAGGGGGAGCCCCAGCATTTT	CSASGYQGEPQHF
.	TRBJ1-1	TRBV20-1	.	TGCAGTGCTGTCTCGAGGAGGGCGGCCACTGAAGCTTTCTTT	CSAVSRRAATEAFF
TRBD1	TRBJ1-1	TRBV5-1	few	TGCGCCAGCAGCTCCCAAACAGGGGACTCTGAAGCTTTCTTT	CASSSQTGDSEAFF
.	TRBJ1-6	TRBV27	.	TGTGCCAGCAGTTTATCTTTACAGAATAATTCACCCCTCCACTTT	CASSLSLQNNSPLHF
.	TRBJ1-3	TRBV27	.	TGTGCCAGCAAGGAACAGGGCGCCGGAAACACCATATATTTT	CASKEQGAGNTIYF
.	TRBJ1-2	TRBV5-5	.	TGTGCCAGCAGCTGGGATGGGGTTACGGGTGGCTACACCTTC	CASSWDGVTGGYTF
TRBD1	TRBJ2-6	TRBV27	few	TGTGCCAGCAGTTTGATGACAGGGGCCTCTGGGGCCAACGTCCTGACTTTC	CASSLMTGASGANVLTF
TRBD2	TRBJ2-4	TRBV29-1	.	TGCAGCGTATCTAGCGGGGGCAAAAACATTCAGTACTTC	CSVSSGGKNIQYF
.	TRBJ2-1	TRBV20-1	.	TGCAGTGCTAGTCGGCCAGGACTTTCCTACAATGAGCAGTTCTTC	CSASRPGLSYNEQFF
.	TRBJ1-4	TRBV2	.	TGTGCCAGCAGGAGGGTCCTCGGGGCGACTAATGAAAAACTGTTTTTT	CASRRVLGATNEKLFF
.	TRBJ2-2	TRBV5-1	.	TGCGCCAGCAGCCCTGACCCTGGAAACACCGGGGAGCTGTTTTTT	CASSPDPGNTGELFF